A selection of T cell receptor beta chains follows, all from one sample in a study of Ad26.COV2.S vaccination and SARS-CoV-2 variants. Data came from immunoSEQ multiplex PCR; TCRdb stores just in-frame clones and leaves some out. The data hold roughly 380,000 clones, with around 86% observed a single time. Sequencing used peripheral blood, obtained in a trial of Ad26.COV2.S vaccine versus placebo. Source of these receptors: a person between 18 and 59 years old who received the Ad26.COV2.S COVID-19 vaccine or a placebo. Both conserved end residues are part of each CDR3. Each record gives: D gene, J gene, clone size, V gene, CDR3 DNA, CDR3 protein. The D gene is left open where the match is weak. Some rows mark clone size as missing; the rest say once, few, many or name a class of expanded clone.

D: .
J: TRBJ1-1
size: .
V: TRBV3-1/TRBV3-2
DNA: TGTGCCAGCAGCCTAATTGGGGGTCAGGGCACTGAAGCTTTCTTT
CDR3: CASSLIGGQGTEAFF

D: .
J: TRBJ2-1
size: once
V: TRBV28
DNA: TGTGCCAGCAGTGGAGGCACTCGTTCCAATGAGCAGTTCTTC
CDR3: CASSGGTRSNEQFF

D: .
J: TRBJ1-5
size: .
V: TRBV27
DNA: TGTGCCAGCAGTTTATCACAGGGCATCGGGCCCCAGCATTTT
CDR3: CASSLSQGIGPQHF

D: TRBD1
J: TRBJ1-6
size: .
V: TRBV4-3
DNA: TGCGCCAGCAGCCAAGCGGTCATCGACAGGGTAAATTCACCCCTCCACTTT
CDR3: CASSQAVIDRVNSPLHF

D: .
J: TRBJ2-7
size: .
V: TRBV28
DNA: TGTGCCAGCAGTTCATCAGGGATTCTCTACGAGCAGTACTTC
CDR3: CASSSSGILYEQYF

D: .
J: TRBJ1-4
size: .
V: TRBV19
DNA: TGTGCCAGCGGTATCCAGGGGACTAATGAAAAACTGTTTTTT
CDR3: CASGIQGTNEKLFF

D: .
J: TRBJ2-3
size: .
V: TRBV24-1
DNA: TGTGCCACCAGTGGGGGCCCCGCTGGCACAGATACGCAGTATTTT
CDR3: CATSGGPAGTDTQYF

D: .
J: TRBJ2-3
size: .
V: TRBV9
DNA: TGTGCCAGCAGCGTAGTTAGTGGGGGGCCTAGCACAGATACGCAGTATTTT
CDR3: CASSVVSGGPSTDTQYF

D: TRBD1
J: TRBJ1-6
size: .
V: TRBV7-9
DNA: TGTGCCAGCAGCTTATACGGGACAGGGCTCAATTCACCCCTCCACTTT
CDR3: CASSLYGTGLNSPLHF

D: .
J: TRBJ2-3
size: .
V: TRBV7-3
DNA: TGTGCCAGCAGCTTAACCCGTGCAGCCAGGGACCCGGTATTCACAGATACGCAGTATTTT
CDR3: CASSLTRAARDPVFTDTQYF

D: .
J: TRBJ2-1
size: .
V: TRBV9
DNA: TGTGCCAGCAGCGTAAGCGGTAGCTCCTACAATGAGCAGTTCTTC
CDR3: CASSVSGSSYNEQFF

D: TRBD1
J: TRBJ2-6
size: .
V: TRBV3-1/TRBV3-2
DNA: TGTGCCAGCAGCCAAAGCTGGTCAGGGGGCTCTGGGGCCAACGTCCTGACTTTC
CDR3: CASSQSWSGGSGANVLTF

D: TRBD1
J: TRBJ2-7
size: once
V: TRBV5-8
DNA: TGTGCCAGCAGCCGAGCGGGACAGGGGCACAACTACGAGCAGTACTTC
CDR3: CASSRAGQGHNYEQYF

D: TRBD2
J: TRBJ2-3
size: .
V: TRBV7-2
DNA: TGTGCCAGCAGCTCGCCTTTAGCGGGGGGGCACACAGATACGCAGTATTTT
CDR3: CASSSPLAGGHTDTQYF

D: TRBD1
J: TRBJ1-1
size: .
V: TRBV9
DNA: TGTGCCAGCAGCCACCGCGGGAAAATACAGGGGGCCTCAGAAGCTTTCTTT
CDR3: CASSHRGKIQGASEAFF

D: TRBD1
J: TRBJ2-1
size: .
V: TRBV19
DNA: TGTGCCAGTAGTTCCCGGGACAGGGGGAGGAATGAGCAGTTCTTC
CDR3: CASSSRDRGRNEQFF

D: TRBD1
J: TRBJ2-7
size: .
V: TRBV3-1/TRBV3-2
DNA: TGTGCCAGCAGCCAAGAACAGACAGGGGGCGCGTACTTC
CDR3: CASSQEQTGGAYF

D: .
J: TRBJ2-4
size: .
V: TRBV12-5
DNA: TGTGCTAGTGGTTTGGGGGGGGCTGGCAAAAACATTCAGTACTTC
CDR3: CASGLGGAGKNIQYF

D: .
J: TRBJ1-3
size: .
V: TRBV3-1/TRBV3-2
DNA: TGTGCCAGCAGCCAAGATACGGGGGGTGGAAACACCATATATTTT
CDR3: CASSQDTGGGNTIYF

D: .
J: TRBJ1-6
size: few
V: TRBV2
DNA: TGTGCCAGCAGCCGGGACCCCAAAAGCAATTCACCCCTCCACTTT
CDR3: CASSRDPKSNSPLHF

D: .
J: TRBJ2-1
size: .
V: TRBV6-5
DNA: TGTGCCAGCAGTTACTCGAAAGGGGTTGAGCAGTTCTTC
CDR3: CASSYSKGVEQFF

D: .
J: TRBJ2-3
size: once
V: TRBV29-1
DNA: TGCAGCGTGGCGTTGGCGGGGACTAGCACAGATACGCAGTATTTT
CDR3: CSVALAGTSTDTQYF

D: TRBD2
J: TRBJ2-4
size: once
V: TRBV4-1
DNA: TGCGCCAGCAGCCGTGGACTAGCGGGGGACATCAAAAACATTCAGTACTTC
CDR3: CASSRGLAGDIKNIQYF

D: .
J: TRBJ1-1
size: .
V: TRBV28
DNA: TGTGCCAGCAATGTAGGGGGGAACACTGAAGCTTTCTTT
CDR3: CASNVGGNTEAFF

D: TRBD1
J: TRBJ1-5
size: .
V: TRBV4-2
DNA: TGTGCCAGCAGCGATCAGGGGGTTATCAATCAGCCCCAGCATTTT
CDR3: CASSDQGVINQPQHF

D: TRBD1
J: TRBJ1-1
size: .
V: TRBV7-9
DNA: TGTGCCAGCAGACTGGACAGGGACACTGAAGCTTTCTTT
CDR3: CASRLDRDTEAFF